Shown below are 30 T cell receptor beta chains from a single sample sequenced in a study of neoadjuvant anti-PD-1 for oral cavity cancer. Repertoires were generated with immunoSEQ multiplex PCR, while TCRdb's copy carries only in-frame clones and drops some. The table shows more than 20,000 clones, with roughly a quarter occurring only once. Regarding time point: after neoadjuvant nivolumab, at surgical resection. Specimen: tumor tissue, collected after nivolumab (anti-PD-1) treatment. The origin of the receptors is a person aged 35 to 85 with oral cavity squamous cell carcinoma.

This clone was seen only a few times. The J gene is TRBJ1-1, the V gene TRBV21-1. TRBV21-1 is annotated as a pseudogene. CDR3 length: 12 residues. The CDR3 DNA is TGTGCCAGCGCAGTTTTGGGGACTGAAGCTTTCTTT. It codes for CASAVLGTEAFF.

The V and J genes are TRBV6-5 and TRBJ2-3; the D gene is possibly TRBD2 (6 bases). V lost 5 bases to trimming and J lost 5 bases, with 17 bases between them. This CDR3 is 15 amino acids long. The germline CDR1 and CDR2 sequences are MNHEY and SVGAGI. This CDR3 reads CASSLAGWVGDTQYF. The DNA for the CDR3 is TGTGCCAGCAGTCTGGCGGGATGGGTGGGAGATACGCAGTATTTT.

The V and J genes are TRBV28 and TRBJ2-1; D gene ambiguous. V lost 4 bases and J lost 11, with 9 bases in between. Germline-derived CDR1 and CDR2 are MDHEN and SYDVKM. The CDR3 runs to 11 residues. In nucleotides, the CDR3 is TGTGCCAGCAGTTCGCTGACACAGCAGTTCTTC. Protein product: CASSSLTQQFF.

The sample holds a few counts of this clone. The genes are TRBV6-6 and TRBJ1-6; possibly TRBD1 for D (5 bases). The V end was cut by 8 bases, the J end by 10 bases, with 6 bases between. CDR3 length: 10 amino acids. Germline CDR1 is MNHNY and CDR2 is SVGAGI (reference sequence). The CDR3 protein is CASGASPLHF. The CDR3 nucleotides are TGTGCCAGCGGGGCCTCACCCCTCCACTTT.

The gene calls are TRBV5-1 and TRBJ2-2, with 7 bases lining up with TRBD1. The CDR3 runs 15 residues. Germline lookup yields CDR1 SGHRS and CDR2 YFSETQ. V lost 7 bases, J lost 4 bases, and 10 bases stayed unmatched. The CDR3 protein is CASHYRGGGTGELFF. The CDR3 nucleotides are TGCGCCAGCCATTACAGGGGTGGCGGCACCGGGGAGCTGTTTTTT.

J is TRBJ2-7 and V is TRBV23-1; D may correspond to TRBD1 or TRBD2 (5 bases each). TRBV23-1 falls under the ORF class, with uncertain function. Trimming removed 0 bases at V and 7 bases at J, with 25 bases between. The CDR3 has 18 residues. The CDR3 nucleotides read TGCGCCAGCAGTCAATCCATTTTACGGGGCTCGTCCCAATGGGAGCAGTACTTC. This codes for CASSQSILRGSSQWEQYF.

This clone came up a few times. The gene calls are TRBV7-8 and TRBJ1-6, with D uncertain. V dropped 0 bases and J dropped 8 bases, with 5 bases sitting between them. CDR3 size: 13 residues. CDR1 SGHVS and CDR2 FQNEAQ come from the germline V gene. CDR3 DNA sequence: TGTGCCAGCAGCTTAGCAAGGGATTCACCCCTCCACTTT. This translates into CASSLARDSPLHF. The variable domain in full, completed from reference TRBV7-8 and TRBJ1-6, reads GAGVSQSPRYKVAKRGQDVALRCDPISGHVSLFWYQQALGQGPEFLTYFQNEAQLDKSGLPSDRFFAERPEGSVSTLKIQRTQQEDSAVYLCASSLARDSPLHFGNGTRLTVT.

There are a few counts of this clone. The J gene is TRBJ1-3, the V gene TRBV29-1; TRBD1 is a possible D gene (5 bases). There are 15 residues in the CDR3. V was pared by 2 bases and J by 5 bases, with 16 bases between. In germline, CDR1 is SQVTM, CDR2 ANQGSEA. As DNA, the CDR3 is TGCAGCGTTGAATCCCCAGGGATCAGCCGAAACACCATATATTTT. It encodes CSVESPGISRNTIYF.

The genes are TRBV7-9 and TRBJ2-3; D ambiguous. This CDR3 contains 12 residues. With 8 bases removed from V and 4 bases from J, the gap between germline ends came to 10 bases. Germline V CDR1 and CDR2: SEHNR, FQNEAQ (reference sequence). CDR3 nucleotides: TGTGCCAGCGCTTCCCCGGCAGATACGCAGTATTTT. Its translation is CASASPADTQYF.

To note about this clone: Sequence at one end of the junction differs from germline and may be a read error. V usage is TRBV11-2 and J usage is TRBJ2-5; tentatively, D is TRBD1 (6 bases). Germline assignment: CDR1 SGHAT and CDR2 FQNNGV. There are 15 residues in the CDR3. The CDR3 region has the DNA TGCGCCAGCAGCCAGGGACATGGGATCCAGGAGACCCAGTACTTC. Residues: CASSQGHGIQETQYF. Variable domain in full (rest from reference TRBV11-2 and TRBJ2-5): EAGVAQSPRYKIIEKRQSVAFWCNPISGHATLYWYQQILGQGPKLLIQFQNNGVVDDSQLPKDRFSAERLKGVDSTLKIQPAKLEDSAVYLCASSQGHGIQETQYFGPGTRLLVL.

V and J are TRBV25-1 and TRBJ2-2; D unclear. The CDR3 consists of 16 residues. Trimming pared 0 bases from V and 1 base from J, leaving 9 bases between. CDR1 is MGHDK and CDR2 is SYGVNS in the germline V gene. The CDR3 protein is CASSEYFSLNTGELFF. The CDR3 nucleotides read TGTGCCAGCAGTGAATATTTTTCCCTGAACACCGGGGAGCTGTTTTTT.

This clone was seen at least ten times. This chain joins TRBV4-1 and TRBJ1-1; D unresolved. The V and J ends lost 3 bases and 4 bases respectively, with 15 bases between them. CDR3 length: 15 residues. From germline, CDR1 is MGHRA and CDR2 YSYEKL. This CDR3 is CASSHGDRAVTEAFF. The DNA of the CDR3 is TGCGCCAGCAGCCACGGTGATCGGGCGGTCACTGAAGCTTTCTTT.

The gene calls are TRBV27 and TRBJ2-7; either TRBD1 or TRBD2 may supply D (5 bases each). CDR1 and CDR2 from the germline V gene are MNHEY and SMNVEV (reference sequence). The CDR3 spans 15 residues. The V end lost 2 bases, the J end lost 1 base, and 12 bases lay between the germline ends. The CDR3 is CASSLMGPSSYEQYF. CDR3 nucleotide sequence: TGTGCCAGCAGTTTAATGGGACCATCATCCTACGAGCAGTACTTC.

This clone came up once. V usage is TRBV4-1 and J usage is TRBJ2-7; D is unresolved. Per the germline V gene, CDR1 is MGHRA and CDR2 is YSYEKL. The CDR3 is 14 amino acids. The V end lost 5 bases, the J end lost 5 bases, and 16 bases lay between the germline ends. CDR3 nucleotides: TGCGCCAGCAGCAAAGTTGGGGTTGAAGACGAGCAGTACTTC. Its translation: CASSKVGVEDEQYF.

This clone has a count of ten or more. This chain uses TRBV7-8 with TRBJ1-2; TRBD1 aligns across 9 bases. The CDR3 runs to 16 residues. Germline CDR1 and CDR2: SGHVS and FQNEAQ. V shed 1 base, J shed 4 bases, and the junction held 7 bases outside the gene matches. The chain's CDR3 is CASSLGGTGMFYGYTF. DNA of the CDR3: TGTGCCAGCAGCTTAGGGGGGACAGGGATGTTCTATGGCTACACCTTC.

The V and J genes are TRBV11-2 and TRBJ1-1, with a tentative D call TRBD1 (6 bases). The CDR3 has 14 amino acids. V lost 2 bases to trimming and J lost 3 bases, with 10 bases between them. CDR1 SGHAT and CDR2 FQNNGV come from the germline V gene. The CDR3 spells CASSLLGQYTEAFF. The CDR3 DNA follows: TGTGCCAGCAGCTTACTAGGACAGTACACTGAAGCTTTCTTT. The full variable domain, completed using reference TRBV11-2 and TRBJ1-1, is EAGVAQSPRYKIIEKRQSVAFWCNPISGHATLYWYQQILGQGPKLLIQFQNNGVVDDSQLPKDRFSAERLKGVDSTLKIQPAKLEDSAVYLCASSLLGQYTEAFFGQGTRLTVV.

CDR3 DNA sequence: TGTGCCAGCACGACAGGGGGCTTGACCCAGTACTTC. It specifies CASTTGGLTQYF. V usage is TRBV28 and J usage is TRBJ2-5; TRBD1 agrees at 10 bases. Losses at the gene ends were 7 bases for V and 7 bases for J; bases not matched to a gene: 3. The CDR3 runs to 12 residues. Per the germline V gene, CDR1 is MDHEN and CDR2 is SYDVKM.

This clone was seen once. This chain joins TRBV10-3 and TRBJ1-2; no clear D gene. The CDR3 consists of 13 residues. Deletions cut 4 bases from V and 6 bases from J, with 12 bases between. Germline V lookup: CDR1 ENHRY, CDR2 SYGVKD. CDR3 sequence reads: CAISVRGMDGYTF. The CDR3 DNA sequence: TGTGCCATCAGTGTGCGGGGTATGGATGGCTACACCTTC.

In its sample, this clone was seen a few times. The J gene is TRBJ1-3, the V gene TRBV7-6, with TRBD1 as a possible D gene (5 bases). There are 13 residues in the CDR3. V dropped 8 bases and J dropped 8 bases, with 16 bases sitting between them. Germline CDR1 is SGHVS and CDR2 is FNYEAQ. DNA for the CDR3: TGTGCCAGCTCCCCGGACGGGGGATACACCATATATTTT. Translated: CASSPDGGYTIYF.

The chain combines TRBV11-2 with TRBJ2-1; 11 bases map to TRBD2. The CDR3 covers 14 residues. From germline, CDR1 is SGHAT and CDR2 FQNNGV. The trim removed 5 bases at V and 8 bases at J, leaving 5 bases unmatched. CDR3 DNA: TGTGCCAGCAGCACCTCTAGCGGGAGGTATGAGCAGTTCTTC. Residues: CASSTSSGRYEQFF.

CDR3 region: CASSLGREKETQYF. The CDR3, as DNA: TGCGCCAGCAGCCTGGGGCGGGAGAAGGAGACCCAGTACTTC. The chain couples TRBV5-1 to TRBJ2-5; 7 bases map to TRBD2. This CDR3 is 14 amino acids long. Trimming cost V 4 bases and J 5 bases; bases outside gene matches: 8. Per the germline V gene, CDR1 is SGHRS and CDR2 is YFSETQ.

In this sample, this clone turned up a few times. The CDR3: CASSMTSGHSTDTQYF. In nucleotides, the CDR3 is TGTGCCAGTAGTATGACTAGCGGACATAGCACAGATACGCAGTATTTT. J is TRBJ2-3 and V is TRBV19; 9 positions agree with TRBD2. Per the germline V gene, CDR1 is LNHDA and CDR2 is SQIVND (reference sequence). This CDR3 is 16 amino acids long. Trimming took 3 bases from V and 0 from J; bases not matched to a gene: 4.

This clone was detected a few times. J is TRBJ2-3 and V is TRBV29-1, with D uncertain. This CDR3 has 13 residues. Trimming removed 1 base from V and 7 bases from J, with 12 bases in between. Germline V gene data show CDR1 as SQVTM and CDR2 as ANQGSEA. CDR3 sequence (DNA): TGCAGCGTTGAAGGCTCATCTGGGAATACGCAGTATTTT. This gives the protein CSVEGSSGNTQYF.

The J gene is TRBJ2-5, the V gene TRBV6-5; D is uncertain. The CDR3 has 14 amino acids. Deletions cut 6 bases from V and 4 bases from J, with 15 bases between. Germline V gene data show CDR1 as MNHEY and CDR2 as SVGAGI. In DNA form, the CDR3 reads TGTGCCAGCAGGCCCCCAGGAGCATCAGAGACCCAGTACTTC. This codes for CASRPPGASETQYF.

Turning to this clone: The identical CDR3 is also encoded by other nucleotide sequences in the sample. This chain connects TRBV6-4 to TRBJ2-2; 7 positions agree with TRBD1. Germline assignment: CDR1 MRHNA and CDR2 SNTAGT. V gave up 6 bases and J gave up 3 bases; unmatched junction bases: 4. The CDR3 is 14 amino acids. CDR3 amino acids: CASSRDSYTGELFF. CDR3 in DNA: TGTGCCAGCAGCAGGGACAGTTACACCGGGGAGCTGTTTTTT.

This clone was seen a handful of times. The V gene is TRBV7-3, the J gene TRBJ2-1; D is possibly TRBD1 or TRBD2 (6 bases each). From germline, CDR1 is SGHTA and CDR2 FQGTGA. Trimming pared 5 bases from V and 8 bases from J, leaving 13 bases between. The CDR3 has 13 residues. CDR3 amino acids: CASSKPGADEQFF. The CDR3, as DNA: TGTGCCAGCAGCAAACCGGGGGCTGATGAGCAGTTCTTC. The complete variable domain, with remaining parts taken from reference TRBV7-3 and TRBJ2-1, reads GAGVSQTPSNKVTEKGKYVELRCDPISGHTALYWYRQSLGQGPEFLIYFQGTGAADDSGLPNDRFFAVRPEGSVSTLKIQRTERGDSAVYLCASSKPGADEQFFGPGTRLTVL.

The rearrangement links TRBV5-6 to TRBJ2-5; perhaps TRBD1 as D (6 bases). Germline loops: CDR1 SGHDT, CDR2 YYEEEE. V was cut by 5 bases and J by 1 base, with 21 bases left in between. This CDR3 contains 17 residues. The CDR3 nucleotides read TGTGCCAGCAGAAAATGGACGAGGGCGGACAGCCAAGAGACCCAGTACTTC. It codes for CASRKWTRADSQETQYF.

The V and J genes are TRBV6-5 and TRBJ2-2, with 7 bases fitting TRBD2. Per germline, CDR1 MNHEY and CDR2 SVGAGI. V was clipped by 6 bases and J by 2 bases; unmatched bases: 6. This CDR3 is 15 amino acids long. The CDR3 region is CASSWTRINTGELFF. CDR3 sequence (DNA): TGTGCCAGCAGCTGGACTAGAATTAACACCGGGGAGCTGTTTTTT.

This clone was found a few times. The chain is built from TRBV7-9 and TRBJ1-4, with D possibly matching TRBD1 (6 bases). Trimming shortened V by 6 bases and J by 7 bases, and 21 bases separated the two germline ends. Germline loops: CDR1 SEHNR, CDR2 FQNEAQ (reference sequence). The CDR3 length is 16 residues. The CDR3 bases are TGTGCCAGCAGTCAAAGACAGGCGGCCGGGGGTGAAAAACTGTTTTTT. Translating gives CASSQRQAAGGEKLFF.

By frequency in the sample, this clone is medium-sized. The chain has TRBV6-1 and TRBJ2-5, with TRBD2 as a possible D gene (5 bases). Germline values: CDR1 MNHNS, CDR2 SASEGT. The CDR3 loop spans 16 amino acids. V dropped 0 bases and J dropped 1 base, with 12 bases sitting between them. In nucleotides, the CDR3 is TGTGCCAGCAGTGAAGCTGGCAGCGGAATCCAAGAGACCCAGTACTTC. This gives the protein CASSEAGSGIQETQYF.